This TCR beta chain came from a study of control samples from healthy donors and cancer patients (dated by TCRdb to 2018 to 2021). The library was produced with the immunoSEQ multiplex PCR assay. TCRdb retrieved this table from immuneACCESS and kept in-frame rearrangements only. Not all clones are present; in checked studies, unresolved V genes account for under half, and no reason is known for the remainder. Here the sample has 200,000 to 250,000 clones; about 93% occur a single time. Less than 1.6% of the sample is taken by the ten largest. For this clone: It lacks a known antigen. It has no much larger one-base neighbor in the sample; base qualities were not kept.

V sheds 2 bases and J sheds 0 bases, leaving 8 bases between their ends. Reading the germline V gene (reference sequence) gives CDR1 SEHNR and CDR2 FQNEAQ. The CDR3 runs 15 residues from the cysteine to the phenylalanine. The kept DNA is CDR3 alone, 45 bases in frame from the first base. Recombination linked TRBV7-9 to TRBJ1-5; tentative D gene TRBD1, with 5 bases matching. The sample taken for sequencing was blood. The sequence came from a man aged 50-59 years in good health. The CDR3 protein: CASSLKGSSNQPQHF. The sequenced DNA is TGTGCCAGCAGCTTAAAGGGGTCTAGCAATCAGCCCCAGCATTTT. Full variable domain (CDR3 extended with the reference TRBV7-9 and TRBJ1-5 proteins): DTGVSQNPRHKITKRGQNVTFRCDPISEHNRLYWYRQTLGQGPEFLTYFQNEAQLEKSRLLSDRFSAERPKGSFSTLEIQRTEQGDSAMYLCASSLKGSSNQPQHFGDGTRLSIL.